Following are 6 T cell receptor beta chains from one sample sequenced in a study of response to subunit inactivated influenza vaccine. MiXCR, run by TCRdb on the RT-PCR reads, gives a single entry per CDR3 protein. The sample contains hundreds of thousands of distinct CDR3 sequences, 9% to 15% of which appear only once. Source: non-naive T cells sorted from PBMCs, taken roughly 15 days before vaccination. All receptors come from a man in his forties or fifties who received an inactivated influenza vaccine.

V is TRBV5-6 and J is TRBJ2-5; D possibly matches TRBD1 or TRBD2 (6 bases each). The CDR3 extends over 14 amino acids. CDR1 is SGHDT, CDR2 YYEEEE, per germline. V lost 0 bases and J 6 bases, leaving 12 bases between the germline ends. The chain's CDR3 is CASSLVIGGQTQYF. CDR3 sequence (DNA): TGTGCCAGCAGCTTGGTGATCGGGGGCCAGACCCAGTACTTC.

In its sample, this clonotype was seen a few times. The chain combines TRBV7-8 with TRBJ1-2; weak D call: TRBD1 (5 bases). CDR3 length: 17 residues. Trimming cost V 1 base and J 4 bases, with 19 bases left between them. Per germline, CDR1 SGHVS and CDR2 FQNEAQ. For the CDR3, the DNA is TGTGCCAGCAGCTTAGTGTTAATGAGGGGATCCGGCTATGGCTACACCTTC. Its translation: CASSLVLMRGSGYGYTF.

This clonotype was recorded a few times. The CDR3 DNA follows: TGCAGTGCTCAGGGCTTCTCTGGGGCCAACGTCCTGACTTTC. Amino acids: CSAQGFSGANVLTF. The rearrangement links TRBV20-1 to TRBJ2-6; possibly TRBD1 for D (5 bases). Trimming stripped 5 bases from V and 0 bases from J, with 8 bases between. The CDR3 length is 14 residues. Per the germline V gene, CDR1 is DFQATT and CDR2 is SNEGSKA (reference sequence).

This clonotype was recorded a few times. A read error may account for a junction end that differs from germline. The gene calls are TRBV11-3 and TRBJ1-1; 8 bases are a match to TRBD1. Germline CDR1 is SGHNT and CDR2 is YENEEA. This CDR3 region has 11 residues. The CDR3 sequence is CASSWRQGSLF. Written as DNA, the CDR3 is TGTGCCAGCAGCTGGCGACAGGGGTCTCTCTTT.

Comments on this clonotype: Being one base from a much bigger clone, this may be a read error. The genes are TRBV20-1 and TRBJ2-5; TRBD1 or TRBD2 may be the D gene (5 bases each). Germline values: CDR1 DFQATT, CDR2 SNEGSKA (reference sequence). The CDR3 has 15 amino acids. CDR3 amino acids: CCARDNSREIETQYF. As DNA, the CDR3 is TGCTGTGCTAGAGACAATTCCAGGGAGATAGAGACCCAGTACTTC.

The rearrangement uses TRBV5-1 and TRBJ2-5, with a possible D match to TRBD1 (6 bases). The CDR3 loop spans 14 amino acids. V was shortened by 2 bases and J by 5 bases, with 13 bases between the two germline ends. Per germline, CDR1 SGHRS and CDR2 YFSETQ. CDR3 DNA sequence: TGCGCCAGCAGCTTTTCGGGACACCGGGAGACCCAGTACTTC. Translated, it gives CASSFSGHRETQYF.